This T cell receptor beta chain was documented in a study of CD8 T cells in ankylosing spondylitis. Whole-study results and caveats: Ankylosing spondylitis blood appeared to be characterized by a TCR beta motif of several highly homologous variants. A CD8+ phenotype characterized the disease-linked clones, which were relatively rare in peripheral blood.

Researchers built TCR beta libraries using quantitative 5'-RACE with molecular barcodes. Using its own MiXCR run on the 5' RACE reads, TCRdb lists one record per CDR3 protein. This sample yields 500,000 to 550,000 distinct CDR3 sequences, of which about 12% are seen a single time; approximately 6.2% belongs to the top ten. This clonotype was detected many times. Its antigen is not known. The CDR3 covers 16 residues. The trim removed 6 bases at V and 4 bases at J, leaving 4 bases unmatched. The chain employs TRBV12-3 or TRBV12-4 and TRBJ2-2, with 14 bases aligning to TRBD2. The TCR was taken from a male donor with ankylosing spondylitis. Sample: blood, either unsorted or a sorted T cell fraction (not recorded which). The CDR3 region is CASRTSGRAITGELFF. In DNA form, the CDR3 reads TGTGCCAGCAGGACTAGCGGGAGGGCGATCACCGGGGAGCTGTTTTTT.